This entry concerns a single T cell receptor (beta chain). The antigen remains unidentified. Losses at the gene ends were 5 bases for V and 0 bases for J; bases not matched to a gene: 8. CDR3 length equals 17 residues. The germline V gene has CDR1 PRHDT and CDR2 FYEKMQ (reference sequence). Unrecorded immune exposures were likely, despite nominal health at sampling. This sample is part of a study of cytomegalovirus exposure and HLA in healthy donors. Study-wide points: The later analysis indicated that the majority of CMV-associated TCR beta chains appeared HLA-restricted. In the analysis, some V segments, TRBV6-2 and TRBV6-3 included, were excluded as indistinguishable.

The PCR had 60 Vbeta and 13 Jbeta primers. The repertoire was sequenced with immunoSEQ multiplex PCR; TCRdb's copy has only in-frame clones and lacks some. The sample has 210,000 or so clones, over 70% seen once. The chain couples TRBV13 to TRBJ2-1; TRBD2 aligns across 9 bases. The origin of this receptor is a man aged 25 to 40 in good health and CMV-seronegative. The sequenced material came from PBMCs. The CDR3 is CASSLLAGSLSYNEQFF. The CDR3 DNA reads TGTGCCAGCAGCCTCCTAGCGGGGTCCCTCTCCTACAATGAGCAGTTCTTC. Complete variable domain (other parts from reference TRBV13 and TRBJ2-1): AAGVIQSPRHLIKEKRETATLKCYPIPRHDTVYWYQQGPGQDPQFLISFYEKMQSDKGSIPDRFSAQQFSDYHSELNMSSLELGDSALYFCASSLLAGSLSYNEQFFGPGTRLTVL.